The clone carrying this T cell receptor (beta chain) was observed a handful of times. No antigen is known for it. Time point specified: patch test 2, 6 weeks after DPC sensitization. Treatment in this sample: therapeutic diphenylcyclopropenone sensitization with weekly scalp DPC. Someone pulled total RNA out of unfractionated whole blood. The V end was cut by 2 bases, the J end by 2 bases, with 10 bases between. Germline V gene sequence: CDR1 KGHSH, CDR2 LQKENI. The CDR3 extends over 14 amino acids. This sample stems from a study of human T cells and chemical hapten exposure. Overall study: Patches with 0.01% DPC went on the upper back, and the tests were read at 6 days. Chiefly women, the patients showed alopecia areata, totalis or universalis.

Study findings and constraints: All donors were alopecia patients, so their immunity may differ from that of healthy people.

TCRdb processed the RACE reads anew with MiXCR; each CDR3 protein has one entry. The repertoire holds roughly 43,000 distinct CDR3 sequences, with 9.5% to 10% as singletons. This sequence originates from a woman in her twenties or thirties with alopecia areata. Some clones in this sample may be carry-over from other donors' samples. This specimen consisted of whole blood, obtained in connection with sensitization to the hapten diphenylcyclopropenone (DPC). The genes are TRBV18 and TRBJ2-7; unclear D gene. The CDR3 loop is CASSPKTGTYEQYF. In DNA, the CDR3 is TGTGCCAGCTCACCAAAGACTGGGACCTACGAGCAGTACTTC.